This T cell receptor beta chain was recovered during a study of T cell repertoires in cytomegalovirus infection (dated by TCRdb to the late 2010s). Regarding the study in general: Donor HLA type was relevant to the analysis, because carriage of CMV infection together with the matching HLA type was indicated by public TCR beta signatures. General conclusions and limits of the study: The ex vivo response was dominated by HLA-C-restricted CMV-specific TCR beta clonotypes, which also provided the single most frequent clonotype in two of eight donors. Cumulative frequency of public TCR beta family members discriminated carriers of CMV infection plus the relevant HLA type in this cohort and an independent approximately 400-donor cohort.

At the junction V is shortened by 3 bases and J by 4 bases, with 11 bases in between. The CDR3 covers 14 residues, taking in both the cysteine and the phenylalanine. The read is trimmed to its CDR3 DNA, 42 bases read in frame from base 1. The germline V gene (reference sequence) supplies CDR1 LNHDA and CDR2 SQIVND. This sample was sequenced with an Illumina HiSeq 1500. The public reads were reanalyzed by TCRdb: fastp trimming at Q25, MiXCR alignment, in-frame beta chains only. Merged by CDR3 protein, the rows form single entries marked with the most common genes and DNA. Within this sample are under 350,000 distinct CDR3 sequences, with around 9.5% of them counted one time only. The ten largest clones represent 3.5% to 4.5% of the sample. This clonotype was observed many times. Its antigen is currently not known. Base qualities are missing; no much larger clone stands one base away.

The sequencing input was PBMCs. This sequence was found in a human donor in good health (CMV status not recorded). Some clones in this sample may be carry-over from other donors' samples. The chain is encoded by TRBV19 joined to TRBJ2-3; a tentative D call is TRBD2 (5 bases match). This receptor carries the CDR3 CASSIGLRSDTQYF. At the DNA level, the sequence is TGTGCCAGTAGTATCGGACTCAGGTCAGATACGCAGTATTTT.